This passage covers 27 T cell receptor beta chains from one sample sequenced in a study of blood T cells in healthy people across ages. Using a J-beta primer mix together with a sample-barcoded 5' primer, a second PCR was run for about 6 to 11 cycles. From the 5' RACE reads, TCRdb called clonotypes with MiXCR, one entry per CDR3 protein. The data contain roughly 800,000 distinct CDR3 sequences, roughly 64% of them singletons. The specimen sequenced was blood. The origin of the receptors is a man aged 25 to 45 in good health.

The chain has TRBV6-1 and TRBJ2-1; D unresolved. The CDR3 is 15 amino acids. Germline assignment: CDR1 MNHNS and CDR2 SASEGT. V was shortened by 2 bases and J by 6 bases, with 14 bases between the two germline ends. This chain's CDR3 is CASSETLGSGNEQFF. The CDR3, as DNA: TGTGCCAGCAGTGAAACTCTAGGTTCGGGCAATGAGCAGTTCTTC.

In its sample, this clonotype was seen many times. The chain employs TRBV20-1 and TRBJ2-7, with a tentative D call TRBD2 (6 bases). This CDR3 is 14 amino acids long. Germline-derived CDR1 and CDR2 are DFQATT and SNEGSKA (reference sequence). V was shortened by 3 bases and J by 3 bases, with 15 bases between the two germline ends. DNA of the CDR3: TGCAGTGCTAGGAGTGGACTAAATTACTACGAGCAGTACTTC. Translating it yields CSARSGLNYYEQYF.

The chain joins TRBV14 to TRBJ1-6; D is ambiguous. This CDR3 has 14 amino acids. The V end was cut by 4 bases, the J end by 8 bases, with 12 bases between. Germline CDR1 and CDR2: SGHDN and FVKESK. CDR3 residues: CASSLQVLHSPLHF. The DNA of the CDR3 is TGTGCCAGCAGCCTGCAGGTCCTACATTCACCCCTCCACTTT.

The gene calls are TRBV12-3 or TRBV12-4 and TRBJ2-4; 7 bases line up with TRBD1. The J call is doubtful: the DNA matches TRBJ2-5 better. The CDR3 is made up of 13 amino acids. The CDR3 sequence: CASRPTGIETQYF. The CDR3, as DNA: TGTGCCAGCAGACCGACAGGGATAGAGACCCAGTACTTC.

This clonotype was seen a few times. This chain uses TRBV20-1 with TRBJ1-4, with 7 nucleotides matching TRBD1. CDR1 is DFQATT, CDR2 SNEGSKA, per germline (reference sequence). This CDR3 comprises 15 residues. V was pared by 0 bases and J by 7 bases, with 8 bases of the junction left unmatched. Here the CDR3 reads CSAREKRQGSEKLFF. The CDR3 DNA is TGCAGTGCTAGAGAGAAAAGACAGGGTAGTGAAAAACTGTTTTTT.

This chain connects TRBV5-1 to TRBJ2-1; D call uncertain. From germline, CDR1 is SGHRS and CDR2 YFSETQ. This CDR3 contains 15 residues. V lost 2 bases and J lost 6, with 15 bases in between. DNA for the CDR3: TGCGCCAGCAGCTTAGGTCCACTCCTGCGCAATGAGCAGTTCTTC. This codes for CASSLGPLLRNEQFF.

The CDR3 coding sequence is TGCAGTGCCTTAGCGACAGGGGGCATATACAATGAGCAGTTCTTC. It is translated as CSALATGGIYNEQFF. The chain combines TRBV20-1 with TRBJ2-1; 10 nucleotides agree with TRBD1. The V and J ends lost 6 bases and 4 bases, in that order; junction bases with no gene match: 9. Germline lookup yields CDR1 DFQATT and CDR2 SNEGSKA (reference sequence). The CDR3 spans 15 residues.

The chain recombines TRBV12-3 or TRBV12-4 with TRBJ2-4, with D perhaps being TRBD1 or TRBD2 (5 bases each). This CDR3 has 15 residues. V was pared by 0 bases and J by 1 base, with 7 bases between. In nucleotides, the CDR3 is TGTGCCAGCAGTTTAGCGGGACCGGCCAAAAACATTCAGTACTTC. Translation: CASSLAGPAKNIQYF.

This sequence joins TRBV20-1 and TRBJ2-1; D perhaps matches TRBD2 (5 bases). The CDR3 consists of 13 residues. V was shortened by 5 bases and J by 6 bases, with 14 bases between the two germline ends. Germline CDR1 is DFQATT and CDR2 is SNEGSKA (reference sequence). The CDR3 sequence: CSARWTVGNEQFF. DNA of the CDR3: TGCAGTGCTCGATGGACTGTGGGCAATGAGCAGTTCTTC.

The chain combines TRBV20-1 with TRBJ1-2; TRBD1 might be the D (5 bases). CDR1 DFQATT and CDR2 SNEGSKA come from the germline V gene (reference sequence). The CDR3 loop spans 13 amino acids. V was shortened by 6 bases and J by 3 bases, with 14 bases between the two germline ends. DNA of the CDR3: TGCAGTGCACTACCCGGGGCAGACTATGGCTACACCTTC. Protein product: CSALPGADYGYTF.

The chain uses TRBV15 and TRBJ2-5; a weak D match, TRBD1 (6 bases). V shed 6 bases and J shed 11 bases, with 19 bases lying between them. Germline V lookup: CDR1 LNHNV, CDR2 YYDKDF (reference sequence). This CDR3 is 13 amino acids long. The CDR3 DNA reads TGTGCCACCAGGGGGGTCAGGGGCTCCCCTCAGTACTTC. Encoded protein: CATRGVRGSPQYF.

This clonotype was seen just once. V usage is TRBV2 and J usage is TRBJ1-1; TRBD1 aligns across 8 bases. Looked up from germline, CDR1 is SNHLY and CDR2 is FYNNEI. The CDR3 is made up of 14 amino acids. The ends lost 7 bases at V and 0 bases at J; junction bases unmatched: 4. The CDR3 DNA is TGTGCCAGCATTAGGACAGGGTTGAACACTGAAGCTTTCTTT. Translated, it gives CASIRTGLNTEAFF. Drawing the rest from reference TRBV2 and TRBJ1-1, the complete variable domain is EPEVTQTPSHQVTQMGQEVILRCVPISNHLYFYWYRQILGQKVEFLVSFYNNEISEKSEIFDDQFSVERPDGSNFTLKIRSTKLEDSAMYFCASIRTGLNTEAFFGQGTRLTVV.

The V gene is TRBV9, the J gene TRBJ2-1; 7 bases map to TRBD2. V dropped 7 bases and J dropped 4; count of bases not matched to a gene: 5. The CDR3 extends over 13 amino acids. Per the germline V gene, CDR1 is SGDLS and CDR2 is YYNGEE. CDR3 residues: CASPRTRYNEQFF. The CDR3, as DNA: TGTGCCAGCCCCAGGACTAGGTACAATGAGCAGTTCTTC.

CDR3 sequence reads: CASSSSTGQGVGTQYF. CDR3 DNA sequence: TGTGCCAGCAGTTCTAGTACCGGACAGGGTGTTGGTACGCAGTATTTT. The chain carries TRBV12-3 or TRBV12-4 and TRBJ2-3; 8 nucleotides match TRBD1. The CDR3 extends over 16 amino acids. J lost 8 bases, V lost 4 bases, and 14 bases had no gene match.

This clonotype has just a few counts. The chain is built from TRBV7-9 and TRBJ2-5; D possibly corresponds to TRBD2 (6 bases). The ends were cut back, 1 base at V and 4 bases at J, with 10 bases in the middle. The germline V gene has CDR1 SEHNR and CDR2 FQNEAQ (reference sequence). The CDR3 length is 14 residues. The DNA for the CDR3 is TGTGCCAGCAGCTTAGAGTGGGAGGCAGAGACCCAGTACTTC. This sequence encodes CASSLEWEAETQYF. Supplemented by reference TRBV7-9 and TRBJ2-5, the full variable domain reads DTGVSQNPRHKITKRGQNVTFRCDPISEHNRLYWYRQTLGQGPEFLTYFQNEAQLEKSRLLSDRFSAERPKGSFSTLEIQRTEQGDSAMYLCASSLEWEAETQYFGPGTRLLVL.

The V gene is TRBV7-9, the J gene TRBJ1-1; D is perhaps TRBD1 (6 bases). CDR1 is SEHNR and CDR2 is FQNEAQ in the germline V gene (reference sequence). Trimming pared 3 bases from V and 2 bases from J, leaving 16 bases between. This CDR3 is 16 amino acids long. DNA for the CDR3: TGTGCCAGCAGCTTGGGGTTGACAGGCCGAAACACTGAAGCTTTCTTT. Its protein product is CASSLGLTGRNTEAFF.

V usage is TRBV6-5 and J usage is TRBJ2-5; 10 nucleotides match TRBD2. The tail of the sequence fits TRBJ2-7 better, so the J call may be wrong. The CDR3 runs to 15 residues. Germline-derived CDR1 and CDR2 are MNHEY and SVGAGI. CDR3 sequence: CASSYGPSGSYEQYF. Written as DNA, the CDR3 is TGTGCCAGCAGTTACGGGCCTAGCGGGAGCTACGAGCAGTACTTC.

This clonotype was picked up one time. The CDR3 loop is CASSLRNSGKDGELFF. CDR3 bases: TGTGCCAGCAGCTTACGCAATAGCGGGAAGGACGGGGAGCTGTTTTTT. This chain connects TRBV7-2 to TRBJ2-2; 8 bases fit TRBD2. V dropped 2 bases and J dropped 7; count of bases not matched to a gene: 9. This CDR3 comprises 16 residues. Germline V lookup: CDR1 SGHTA, CDR2 FQGNSA.

This clonotype has more than one count but fewer than ten. V usage is TRBV29-1 and J usage is TRBJ2-1; D remains unclear. The V end was cut by 4 bases, the J end by 4 bases, with 11 bases between. The CDR3 runs to 13 residues. In germline, CDR1 is SQVTM, CDR2 ANQGSEA. The CDR3 region is CSVASYPYNEQFF. CDR3 in DNA: TGCAGCGTTGCCAGCTACCCTTACAATGAGCAGTTCTTC.

This clonotype was seen only a few times. This chain uses TRBV14 with TRBJ1-6; tentatively, D is TRBD1 (5 bases). CDR1 is SGHDN and CDR2 is FVKESK in the germline V gene. The CDR3 consists of 14 residues. Trimming shortened V by 3 bases and J by 4 bases, and 7 bases separated the two germline ends. DNA for the CDR3: TGTGCCAGCAGCCAGGGACGGTATAATTCACCCCTCCACTTT. Translating gives CASSQGRYNSPLHF.

This clonotype was seen at least ten times. The CDR3 nucleotides read TGCAGTGCTAGAGAACAGGGGCAAGAGACCCAGTACTTC. Translation gives CSAREQGQETQYF. The chain uses TRBV20-1 and TRBJ2-5; 7 bases align to TRBD1. The junction had 0 bases not matched to a gene; V was cut back by 0 bases and J by 2 bases. The germline V gene has CDR1 DFQATT and CDR2 SNEGSKA (reference sequence). The CDR3 has 13 residues.

The chain is built from TRBV18 and TRBJ2-5; a weak D match, TRBD1 (6 bases). Per germline, CDR1 KGHSH and CDR2 LQKENI. V was cut by 5 bases and J by 2 bases, with 15 bases left in between. The CDR3 runs 15 residues. CDR3 region: CASSFFGTPQETQYF. The CDR3 nucleotides read TGTGCCAGCTCATTCTTTGGGACACCACAAGAGACCCAGTACTTC.

This chain uses TRBV27 with TRBJ1-2; D uncertain. The CDR3 contains 14 residues. V lost 4 bases and J lost 4, with 13 bases in between. Per germline, CDR1 MNHEY and CDR2 SMNVEV (reference sequence). The DNA for the CDR3 is TGTGCCAGCAGTTCTCCGGGGAAGAGCTATGGCTACACCTTC. Amino acid sequence: CASSSPGKSYGYTF.

Ten or more counts support this clonotype. This chain joins TRBV20-1 and TRBJ2-1, with TRBD2 matching over 11 bases. J was trimmed by 4 bases and V by 3 bases; bases with no gene match: 2. Germline V gene data show CDR1 as DFQATT and CDR2 as SNEGSKA (reference sequence). The length of the CDR3 is 14 residues. In DNA form, the CDR3 reads TGCAGTGCTAGGGGACTAGCGGAGTACAATGAGCAGTTCTTC. Translated: CSARGLAEYNEQFF.

This clonotype was counted many times. The chain carries TRBV7-2 and TRBJ2-1, with TRBD2 identical over 8 bases. V lost 1 base and J lost 4; bases outside the gene matches: 3. The CDR3 length is 15 residues. Per the germline V gene, CDR1 is SGHTA and CDR2 is FQGNSA. For the CDR3, the DNA is TGTGCCAGCAGCTTAGAGGTAGCGGGATACAATGAGCAGTTCTTC. Amino acids: CASSLEVAGYNEQFF.

The genes are TRBV7-9 and TRBJ2-5, with D unclear. CDR3 length equals 15 residues. Trimming left V 0 bases short and J 11 bases short, with 19 bases between. The germline CDR1 and CDR2 sequences are SEHNR and FQNEAQ (reference sequence). This CDR3 is CASSLASGRYLEQYF. The CDR3 nucleotides read TGTGCCAGCAGCTTAGCCTCCGGGCGGTACCTTGAGCAGTACTTC.

The sample holds many counts of this clonotype. The DNA of the CDR3 is TGTGCCACCAGCCCCATAGGGGAGACGGCAGATACGCAGTATTTT. This sequence encodes CATSPIGETADTQYF. This chain connects TRBV24-1 to TRBJ2-3, with D possibly called TRBD1 or TRBD2 (5 bases each). The V end lost 7 bases, the J end lost 4 bases, and 17 bases lay between the germline ends. The germline V gene encodes CDR1 KGHDR and CDR2 SFDVKD. The CDR3 is 15 residues long.